A single sample gave rise to the 11 T cell receptor beta chains below, sequenced in a study of blood T cell repertoires in COVID-19. Data came from immunoSEQ multiplex PCR; TCRdb stores just in-frame clones and leaves some out. The sample shows approximately 90,000 clones, 70% to 90% of them seen only once. Sequences were obtained from peripheral blood. Source of these receptors: a man in his fifties with acute or convalescent COVID-19.

The rearrangement uses TRBV11-3 and TRBJ2-5, with TRBD2 as a possible D gene (6 bases). Germline V CDR1 and CDR2: SGHNT, YENEEA. Trimming took off 3 bases at V and 0 bases at J, with 14 bases between the two ends. This CDR3 has 16 residues. The CDR3 region is CASSFGLSGYQETQYF. CDR3 DNA: TGTGCCAGCAGCTTCGGACTAAGCGGGTACCAAGAGACCCAGTACTTC.

The chain is built from TRBV30 and TRBJ1-5; 8 bases align to TRBD1. Germline-derived CDR1 and CDR2 are GTSNPN and SVGIG (reference sequence). The CDR3 spans 16 residues. The J segment lost 0 bases and the V segment lost 2 bases, leaving 6 bases of the junction unmatched. This CDR3 reads CAWSIGTGLSNQPQHF. CDR3 in DNA: TGTGCCTGGAGTATAGGGACAGGACTTAGCAATCAGCCCCAGCATTTT.

The rearrangement links TRBV2 to TRBJ2-1, with TRBD2 matching over 8 bases. V was clipped by 5 bases and J by 0 bases; unmatched bases: 9. The CDR3 contains 17 residues. In germline, CDR1 is SNHLY, CDR2 FYNNEI. CDR3 sequence: CASSKGGGTFSYNEQFF. In DNA form, the CDR3 reads TGTGCCAGCAGTAAAGGCGGGGGGACCTTCTCCTACAATGAGCAGTTCTTC.

For the CDR3, the DNA is TGTGCCAGCTCACCAATGCCAGGGGAACCCTATGGCTACACCTTC. Amino acid sequence: CASSPMPGEPYGYTF. The chain combines TRBV18 with TRBJ1-2, with a tentative D call TRBD1 (6 bases). With 2 bases removed from V and 4 bases from J, the gap between germline ends came to 14 bases. The CDR3 extends over 15 amino acids. Germline V gene lookup returns CDR1 KGHSH and CDR2 LQKENI.

This chain links TRBV6-1 with TRBJ1-2; 8 bases line up with TRBD1. V lost 3 bases to trimming and J lost 3 bases; unmatched junction nucleotides: 9. Germline-derived CDR1 and CDR2 are MNHNS and SASEGT. The CDR3 is 16 residues long. This chain's CDR3 is CASSDGTGWDYYGYTF. CDR3 in DNA: TGTGCCAGCAGTGATGGGACAGGTTGGGACTACTATGGCTACACCTTC.

This clone was observed a single time. V is TRBV28 and J is TRBJ1-5; D is unresolved. Germline CDR1 is MDHEN and CDR2 is SYDVKM. This CDR3 is 13 amino acids long. V was cut by 3 bases and J by 2 bases, with 5 bases left in between. CDR3 coding DNA: TGTGCCAGCAGTTTCAGTGGCAATCAGCCCCAGCATTTT. Translation gives CASSFSGNQPQHF.

This clone was detected once. V is TRBV30 and J is TRBJ1-1, with 7 bases matching TRBD1. The CDR3 loop spans 12 amino acids. V trimming: 7 bases; J trimming: 10 bases; junction bases outside the gene matches: 12. Germline V gene sequence: CDR1 GTSNPN, CDR2 SVGIG (reference sequence). CDR3: CASRATGQVAFF. CDR3 nucleotides: TGTGCCTCCCGGGCTACCGGACAGGTAGCTTTCTTT.

The chain links TRBV19 to TRBJ1-1; TRBD1 is a possible D gene (6 bases). CDR1 and CDR2 from the germline V gene are LNHDA and SQIVND (reference sequence). This CDR3 comprises 14 residues. The ends were cut back, 2 bases at V and 5 bases at J, with 12 bases in the middle. CDR3 protein: CASSIRGGRTEAFF. The CDR3 DNA follows: TGTGCCAGTAGTATAAGGGGGGGCAGGACTGAAGCTTTCTTT.

The rearrangement joins TRBV11-3 to TRBJ2-7; TRBD1 matches 7 bases. J lost 9 bases, V lost 0 bases, and 23 bases had no gene match. This CDR3 contains 19 residues. The germline V gene has CDR1 SGHNT and CDR2 YENEEA. The CDR3 here is CASSLDSPHRGSRPASQYV. Written as DNA, the CDR3 is TGTGCCAGCAGCTTAGACAGCCCACACAGGGGTTCAAGACCGGCGTCGCAGTACGTC.

This clone was counted a few times. V gene TRBV15 combines with J gene TRBJ2-2; TRBD2 matches 12 bases. CDR3 length equals 19 residues. J gave up 4 bases and V 2 bases, and 11 bases lay outside the gene matches. Germline lookup yields CDR1 LNHNV and CDR2 YYDKDF (reference sequence). CDR3 protein: CATSRRGLAGGRGTGELFF. Here the CDR3 DNA reads TGTGCCACCAGCAGAAGAGGTCTAGCGGGGGGGCGCGGCACCGGGGAGCTGTTTTTT. Together with reference TRBV15 and TRBJ2-2, the CDR3 gives the full variable domain: DAMVIQNPRYQVTQFGKPVTLSCSQTLNHNVMYWYQQKSSQAPKLLFHYYDKDFNNEADTPDNFQSRRPNTSFCFLDIRSPGLGDTAMYLCATSRRGLAGGRGTGELFFGEGSRLTVL.

The table lists this clone with a few counts. The J gene is TRBJ1-6, the V gene TRBV11-3; no reliable D call. The V end was cut by 1 base, the J end by 7 bases, with 5 bases between. CDR1 is SGHNT, CDR2 YENEEA, per germline. The CDR3 consists of 13 residues. In nucleotides, the CDR3 is TGTGCCAGCAGCTTAGTGAGGAATTCACCCCTCCACTTT. Translating gives CASSLVRNSPLHF.